This is a list of T cell receptor beta chains from one sample in a study of identical twins. Using its own MiXCR run on the 5' RACE reads, TCRdb lists one record per CDR3 protein. This table holds around 490,000 distinct CDR3 sequences, about a fifth found once. This same sample was also taken into another study, of yellow fever vaccine responses in identical twins.

The sample was CD4+ T cells sorted from blood. The source is a woman younger than 30 in good health. Both conserved end residues are part of each CDR3. The order of the fields is D gene, clone size, V gene, J gene, CDR3 protein, CDR3 DNA. A D gene is named only where the DNA matches it firmly. Not every row has a clone size; where given, it reads once, few, many or a size class.

NA,few,TRBV5-1,TRBJ2-5,CASSFLRDSKQETQYF,TGCGCCAGCAGCTTCCTGCGGGACAGTAAGCAAGAGACCCAGTACTTC
NA,few,TRBV4-1,TRBJ2-7,CASSPPRGGAGEQYF,TGCGCCAGCAGCCCCCCCAGAGGGGGCGCGGGGGAGCAGTACTTC
NA,few,TRBV2,TRBJ1-5,CASRQFNQPQHF,TGTGCCAGCAGACAGTTTAATCAGCCCCAGCATTTT
NA,few,TRBV2,TRBJ2-7,CASSDLPGTYEQYF,TGTGCCAGCAGCGACCTACCAGGAACCTACGAGCAGTACTTC
NA,NA,TRBV14,TRBJ2-5,CASSQGGLEETQYF,TGTGCCAGCAGCCAAGGAGGCTTAGAGGAGACCCAGTACTTC
NA,few,TRBV3-1,TRBJ2-5,CASSPYGQLPETQYF,TGTGCCAGCAGCCCCTACGGCCAGTTGCCGGAGACCCAGTACTTC
NA,NA,TRBV27,TRBJ2-1,CASSAEGGYNEQFF,TGTGCCAGCAGTGCTGAGGGGGGATACAATGAGCAGTTCTTC
NA,NA,TRBV5-1,TRBJ2-3,CASSLRLVGEDTQYF,TGCGCCAGCAGCTTACGACTAGTAGGGGAAGATACGCAGTATTTT
NA,NA,TRBV28,TRBJ2-7,CASSLDHPTYEEYF,TGTGCCAGCAGTTTGGATCACCCTACCTACGAGGAGTACTTC
NA,NA,TRBV2,TRBJ2-1,CASSSRSSYNEQFF,TGTGCCAGCAGTAGCAGGAGCTCCTACAATGAGCAGTTCTTC
TRBD1,NA,TRBV20-1,TRBJ2-1,CCARGGTGRYNEQFF,TGCTGTGCTAGAGGGGGGACAGGGAGGTACAATGAGCAGTTCTTC
NA,NA,TRBV5-1,TRBJ1-1,CASSMQGYEAFF,TGCGCCAGCAGCATGCAGGGCTATGAAGCTTTCTTT
TRBD2,NA,TRBV27,TRBJ2-1,CASRPLAGGRDNEQFF,TGTGCCAGCAGGCCTTTAGCGGGGGGGCGGGACAATGAGCAGTTCTTC
NA,NA,TRBV20-1,TRBJ2-1,CSEEPFLSSYNEQFF,TGCAGTGAAGAACCTTTTCTTAGCTCCTACAATGAGCAGTTCTTC
TRBD2,NA,TRBV5-1,TRBJ2-1,CASSLASGGDRNNEQFF,TGCGCCAGCAGCTTGGCGAGTGGGGGGGATCGGAACAATGAGCAGTTCTTC
NA,few,TRBV24-1,TRBJ2-2,CATSVGDYTGELFF,TGTGCCACCAGTGTAGGGGACTACACCGGGGAGCTGTTTTTT
NA,few,TRBV20-1,TRBJ2-3,CSALNGGGRVQDTQYF,TGCAGTGCCTTGAACGGAGGGGGTCGGGTGCAAGATACGCAGTATTTT
TRBD1,few,TRBV9,TRBJ2-1,CASSAGTAPYNEQFF,TGTGCCAGCAGCGCTGGGACAGCACCCTACAATGAGCAGTTCTTC
NA,few,TRBV12-3/TRBV12-4,TRBJ1-1,CASTLRGTEAFF,TGTGCCAGCACCTTAAGGGGAACTGAAGCTTTCTTT
NA,NA,TRBV11-2,TRBJ1-3,CASSLESGNTIYF,TGTGCCAGCAGCTTAGAGTCTGGAAACACCATATATTTT
NA,NA,TRBV28,TRBJ2-1,CAISAKASSYNEQFF,TGTGCCATCTCAGCCAAGGCGAGCTCCTACAATGAGCAGTTCTTC
NA,few,TRBV29-1,TRBJ1-5,CSVQHSNQPQHF,TGCAGCGTACAGCATAGCAATCAGCCCCAGCATTTT
NA,NA,TRBV5-6,TRBJ2-1,CASSLGPFQFF,TGTGCCAGCAGCTTGGGGCCCTTTCAGTTCTTC
TRBD1,few,TRBV5-1,TRBJ2-3,CASSFTGGVTDTQYF,TGCGCCAGCAGCTTCACAGGGGGCGTAACAGATACGCAGTATTTT
NA,few,TRBV15,TRBJ2-5,CATSRDRATQETQYF,TGTGCCACCAGCAGAGATCGGGCAACCCAAGAGACCCAGTACTTC
NA,NA,TRBV12-3/TRBV12-4,TRBJ2-7,CASSGDPSYEQYF,TGTGCCAGCAGTGGGGACCCCTCCTACGAGCAGTACTTC
NA,NA,TRBV11-2,TRBJ2-2,CASSLGRQFTGELFF,TGTGCCAGCAGCTTAGGGCGGCAATTCACCGGGGAGCTGTTTTTT
NA,few,TRBV7-2,TRBJ2-3,CASSPRSKLDTDTQYF,TGTGCCAGCAGCCCCCGTAGCAAACTAGACACAGATACGCAGTATTTT
NA,few,TRBV12-3/TRBV12-4,TRBJ2-5,CASSFGELRETQYF,TGTGCCAGCAGTTTTGGGGAGCTGAGGGAGACCCAGTACTTC
TRBD2,few,TRBV2,TRBJ2-3,CASSEYWTSVTDTQYF,TGTGCCAGCAGTGAATATTGGACTAGCGTCACAGATACGCAGTATTTT
NA,few,TRBV6-5,TRBJ1-4,CASSLEAGGNEKLFF,TGTGCCAGCAGTTTGGAGGCGGGAGGTAATGAAAAACTGTTTTTT
NA,NA,TRBV4-1,TRBJ1-6,CASSRLAEDNSPLHF,TGCGCCAGCAGCCGATTGGCTGAAGATAATTCACCCCTCCACTTT
NA,many,TRBV12-3/TRBV12-4,TRBJ1-4,CASSLLGRNEKLFF,TGTGCCAGCAGTTTATTAGGAAGGAATGAAAAACTGTTTTTT
NA,NA,TRBV5-1,TRBJ1-1,CASSIPTGGTEAFF,TGCGCCAGCAGCATACCGACAGGAGGCACTGAAGCTTTCTTT
TRBD1,few,TRBV10-1,TRBJ1-2,CASSQDRVGGYTF,TGCGCCAGCAGCCAGGACAGGGTTGGCGGCTACACCTTC
TRBD2,NA,TRBV7-2,TRBJ2-1,CASTRLAGGQEQFF,TGTGCCAGCACCAGACTAGCGGGAGGGCAAGAGCAGTTCTTC
TRBD2,few,TRBV27,TRBJ2-2,CASRGTSSGERELFF,TGTGCCAGCAGGGGGACTAGTTCCGGCGAGCGGGAGCTGTTTTTT
NA,few,TRBV6-5,TRBJ2-2,CASSNPASSAGELFF,TGTGCCAGCAGTAACCCGGCTAGCTCGGCCGGGGAGCTGTTTTTT
NA,NA,TRBV2,TRBJ2-2,CASSSLSSLGTGEHGELFF,TGTGCCAGCAGTTCCTTAAGCAGCCTTGGGACTGGGGAACACGGGGAGCTGTTTTTT
TRBD2,NA,TRBV27,TRBJ2-3,CASKTRTSGRTDTQYF,TGTGCCAGCAAGACTCGGACTAGCGGACGCACAGATACGCAGTATTTT
TRBD1,few,TRBV4-1,TRBJ1-5,CASSQDYTGQGSNQPQHF,TGCGCCAGCAGCCAAGATTATACGGGACAGGGAAGCAATCAGCCCCAGCATTTT
TRBD1,NA,TRBV24-1,TRBJ2-1,CATSDTTGYGDYNEQFF,TGTGCCACCAGTGATACGACAGGGTATGGGGACTACAATGAGCAGTTCTTC